This T cell receptor (beta chain) was profiled in a study of blood T cell repertoires in COVID-19. The overall study: The United States, Italy and Spain were the sources of the acute and convalescent COVID-19 samples. In each case, the material was cDNA or gDNA derived from T cells, B-cell-depleted T cells, or PBMCs.

TCRdb's copy holds only in-frame clones and misses some; the assay was immunoSEQ multiplex PCR. The sample lists about 88,000 clones; about 89% were seen once. The CDR3 extends over 15 amino acids. The germline V gene encodes CDR1 KGHSH and CDR2 LQKENI. J lost 1 base, V lost 3 bases, and 4 bases had no gene match. This chain links TRBV18 with TRBJ1-1, with TRBD1 identical over 8 bases. The TCR comes from a human donor with active COVID-19. The donor label of this sample is uncertain. Material: peripheral blood. The CDR3 loop reads CASSPTGVKNTEAFF. CDR3 coding DNA: TGTGCCAGCTCACCGACAGGGGTTAAGAACACTGAAGCTTTCTTT.